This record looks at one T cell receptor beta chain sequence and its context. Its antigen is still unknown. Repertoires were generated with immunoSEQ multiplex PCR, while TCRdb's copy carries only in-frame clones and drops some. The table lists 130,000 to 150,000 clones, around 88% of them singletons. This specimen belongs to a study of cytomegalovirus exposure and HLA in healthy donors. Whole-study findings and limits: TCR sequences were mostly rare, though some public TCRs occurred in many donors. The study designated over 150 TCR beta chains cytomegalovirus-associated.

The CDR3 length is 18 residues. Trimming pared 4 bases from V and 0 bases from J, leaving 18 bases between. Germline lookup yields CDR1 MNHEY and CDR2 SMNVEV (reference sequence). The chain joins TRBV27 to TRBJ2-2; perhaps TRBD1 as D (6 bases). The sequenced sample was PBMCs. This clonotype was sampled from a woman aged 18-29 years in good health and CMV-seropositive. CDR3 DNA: TGTGCCAGCAGTTCCAGACAGGTAGAACGGGCGAACACCGGGGAGCTGTTTTTT. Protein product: CASSSRQVERANTGELFF.